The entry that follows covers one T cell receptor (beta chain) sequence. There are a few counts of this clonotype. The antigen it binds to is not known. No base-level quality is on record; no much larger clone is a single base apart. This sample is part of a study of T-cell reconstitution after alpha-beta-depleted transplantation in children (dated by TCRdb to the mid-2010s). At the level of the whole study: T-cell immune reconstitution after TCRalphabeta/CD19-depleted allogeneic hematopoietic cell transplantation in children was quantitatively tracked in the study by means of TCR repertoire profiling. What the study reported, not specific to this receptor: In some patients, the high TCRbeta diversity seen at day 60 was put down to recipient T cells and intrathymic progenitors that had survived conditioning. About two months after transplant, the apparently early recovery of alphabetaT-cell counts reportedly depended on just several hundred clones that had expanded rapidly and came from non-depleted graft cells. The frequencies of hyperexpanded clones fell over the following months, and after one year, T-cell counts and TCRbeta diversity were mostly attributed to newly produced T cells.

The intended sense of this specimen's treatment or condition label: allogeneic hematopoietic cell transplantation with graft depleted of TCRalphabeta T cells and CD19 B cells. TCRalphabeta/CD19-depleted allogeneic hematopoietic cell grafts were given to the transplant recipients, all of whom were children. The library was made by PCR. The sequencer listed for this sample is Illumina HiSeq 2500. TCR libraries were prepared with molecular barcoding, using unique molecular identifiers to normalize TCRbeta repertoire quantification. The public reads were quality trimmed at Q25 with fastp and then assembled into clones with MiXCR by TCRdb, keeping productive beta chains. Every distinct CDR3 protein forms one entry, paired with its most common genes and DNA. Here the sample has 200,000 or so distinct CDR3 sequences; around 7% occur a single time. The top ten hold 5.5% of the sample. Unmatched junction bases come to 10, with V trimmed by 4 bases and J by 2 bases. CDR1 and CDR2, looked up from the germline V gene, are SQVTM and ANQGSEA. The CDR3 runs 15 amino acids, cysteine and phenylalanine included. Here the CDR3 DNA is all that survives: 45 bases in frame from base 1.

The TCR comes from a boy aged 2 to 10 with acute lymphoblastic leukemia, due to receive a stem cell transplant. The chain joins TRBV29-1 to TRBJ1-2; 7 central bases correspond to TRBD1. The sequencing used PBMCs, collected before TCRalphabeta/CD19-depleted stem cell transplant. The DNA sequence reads TGCAGCGTTGTAGGGGGCCCTACAGGGAACTATGGCTACACCTTC. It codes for CSVVGGPTGNYGYTF.